Listed below are T cell receptor beta chains from one sample, sequenced in a study of blood T cell repertoires in COVID-19. The protocol was immunoSEQ multiplex PCR, while the TCRdb copy is restricted to in-frame clones and leaves out a portion. Among about 250,000 clones listed, around 82% were seen once. Sequencing was performed on peripheral blood. These receptors were collected from a man aged 50 to 59 with active or convalescent COVID-19. Each CDR3 is given with its conserved first and last residue. D genes are given only for firm matches. Clone size is stated in some rows and not others, as once, few, many or a class when expanded.

v_call	clone_size	d_call	j_call	cdr3_nt	cdr3_aa
TRBV19	NA	NA	TRBJ1-2	TGTGCCAGTGTGGGCAGGGGCGTCTATGGCTACACCTTC	CASVGRGVYGYTF
TRBV12-3/TRBV12-4	once	TRBD1	TRBJ2-3	TGTGCCAGCAGGGACAGGGGCACAGATACGCAGTATTTT	CASRDRGTDTQYF
TRBV4-1	NA	TRBD1	TRBJ1-2	TGCGCCAGCAGCCGGCCGGGACAGGGAAGGTATGGCTACACCTTC	CASSRPGQGRYGYTF
TRBV7-9	NA	NA	TRBJ1-5	TGTGCCAGCAGCTTAGGGGGGCTGAGCAATCAGCCCCAGCATTTT	CASSLGGLSNQPQHF
TRBV29-1	once	TRBD1	TRBJ1-6	TGCAGCGCCCTGACAGGGATTAATTCACCCCTCCACTTT	CSALTGINSPLHF
TRBV11-2	NA	NA	TRBJ1-5	TGTGCCAGCAGCTTAGATGCCAGGGCTCGCAATCAGCCCCAGCATTTT	CASSLDARARNQPQHF
TRBV7-3	many	TRBD1	TRBJ2-5	TGTGCCAGCAGCTTAAACGGTCCGACAGGGGGAGAGACCCAGTACTTC	CASSLNGPTGGETQYF
TRBV28	NA	NA	TRBJ1-6	TGTGCCAGCAGTTCAGAAGTCTATAATTCACCCCTCCACTTT	CASSSEVYNSPLHF
TRBV5-1	few	NA	TRBJ2-5	TGCGCCAGCAGCTTGGGGCAGGGTATACAAGAGACCCAGTACTTC	CASSLGQGIQETQYF
TRBV4-3	NA	TRBD2	TRBJ2-5	TGCGCCAGCAGCCAAGAGCGGGGGGGCCAAGAGACCCAGTACTTC	CASSQERGGQETQYF
TRBV9	once	NA	TRBJ2-3	TGTGCCAGCAGCGTAATAGCCCCTAGCACAGATACGCAGTATTTT	CASSVIAPSTDTQYF
TRBV4-2	NA	NA	TRBJ2-1	TGTGCCAGCAGCCATCAGTCTAGCGTAACCTACAATGAGCAGTTCTTC	CASSHQSSVTYNEQFF
TRBV27	NA	NA	TRBJ2-2	TGTGCCAGTATGTTTTTTACAGGGAACACCGGGGAGCTGTTTTTT	CASMFFTGNTGELFF
TRBV20-1	NA	NA	TRBJ1-2	TGCAGTGCTGACAGCCATGGCTACACCTTC	CSADSHGYTF
TRBV7-2	NA	NA	TRBJ2-7	TGTGCCAGCAGCTCCACACAGGCGCAGTACTTC	CASSSTQAQYF
TRBV10-3	NA	TRBD1	TRBJ1-1	TGTGCCATCAGTGACTTCGCGGGACAGGGGGCGGGGACTGAAGCTTTCTTT	CAISDFAGQGAGTEAFF
TRBV27	NA	NA	TRBJ1-2	TGTGCCAGCAGATTGGGGGGGCTGGGAGGCTACACCTTC	CASRLGGLGGYTF
TRBV4-1	NA	NA	TRBJ2-1	TGCGCCAGCAGCCAAGAGGGAGCGGACTCCTACAATGAGCAGTTCTTC	CASSQEGADSYNEQFF
TRBV7-2	NA	NA	TRBJ1-6	TGTGCCAGCAGCCACAGTAGTCGGGGGATCAATTCACCCCTCCACTTT	CASSHSSRGINSPLHF
TRBV29-1	few	TRBD1	TRBJ2-2	TGCAGCGGTTTGACAGGGGGTTGGAACACCGGGGAGCTGTTTTTT	CSGLTGGWNTGELFF
TRBV7-2	few	TRBD1	TRBJ1-2	TGTGCCAGCAGCCCTGACAGGGTTAACTATGGCTACACCTTC	CASSPDRVNYGYTF
TRBV3-1/TRBV3-2	once	TRBD2	TRBJ2-7	TGTGCCAGCAGCCAAGACCTAGCGGGGGGCACTAGCGAGCAGTACTTC	CASSQDLAGGTSEQYF
TRBV6-5	NA	NA	TRBJ1-5	TGTGCCAGCAAGCAACTGTATAGCAATCAGCCCCAGCATTTT	CASKQLYSNQPQHF
TRBV4-2	NA	TRBD2	TRBJ2-7	TGTGCCAGCAGCCAAGTGAGAAGCGGGGGGCACGACGAGCAGTACTTC	CASSQVRSGGHDEQYF
TRBV6-2/TRBV6-3	NA	NA	TRBJ1-2	TGTGCCAGCAGTTACTCGGGCAGAAACTATGGCTACACCTTC	CASSYSGRNYGYTF
TRBV7-9	NA	NA	TRBJ1-4	TGTGCCAGCAGCCCTAGGGGCAGTATTTGGGAAAAACTGTTTTTT	CASSPRGSIWEKLFF
TRBV10-3	NA	NA	TRBJ1-1	TGTGCCATCAGTGAGCAGGGTAGCACTGAAGCTTTCTTT	CAISEQGSTEAFF
TRBV6-6	NA	NA	TRBJ1-4	TGTGCCAGCAGCCCAGGGGTCGGGGAAAAACTGTTTTTT	CASSPGVGEKLFF
TRBV30	NA	NA	TRBJ1-4	TGTGCCTGGACCCCCGGAGTAACTAATGAAAAACTGTTTTTT	CAWTPGVTNEKLFF
TRBV19	NA	NA	TRBJ2-1	TGTGCCAGTAGTATCAGGATTCAGTACAATGAGCAGTTCTTC	CASSIRIQYNEQFF
TRBV20-1	once	NA	TRBJ1-1	TGCAGTGCTAGTTCAGGCCGACGCGCTGAAGCTTTCTTT	CSASSGRRAEAFF
TRBV5-4	NA	NA	TRBJ1-6	TGTGCCACTAAATCCGGGAACCATAATTCACCCCTCCACTTT	CATKSGNHNSPLHF
TRBV3-1/TRBV3-2	NA	NA	TRBJ2-5	TGTGCCAGCAGCCAAGGGGAGGAGGGTAGAGCGGAAGAGACCCAGTACTTC	CASSQGEEGRAEETQYF
TRBV28	NA	TRBD1	TRBJ2-1	TGTGCCAGCAGTCCACGGACAGGGGAGCAGTTCTTC	CASSPRTGEQFF
TRBV5-8	NA	TRBD1	TRBJ2-1	TGTGCCAGCAGCTGGACCGGGACAGGGAGACACAATGAGCAGTTCTTC	CASSWTGTGRHNEQFF
TRBV7-8	NA	NA	TRBJ1-6	TGTGCCAGCAGCTTAGACGTCGGGAGCTCCTATAATTCACCCCTCCACTTT	CASSLDVGSSYNSPLHF
TRBV2	NA	NA	TRBJ1-2	TGTGCCAGCAGTGTCAGGGGAAGGAGCTATGGCTACACCTTC	CASSVRGRSYGYTF
TRBV30	NA	NA	TRBJ1-5	TGTGCCTGGAGTCGGGGAGGAGAACAGCCCCAGCATTTT	CAWSRGGEQPQHF
TRBV6-5	NA	TRBD1	TRBJ1-1	TGTGCCAGCAGCAACCGGGACAGTAGAACTGAAGCTTTCTTT	CASSNRDSRTEAFF
TRBV27	NA	NA	TRBJ2-3	TGTGCCAGCAGTCCCGCCTTGGGCAGGGTTACAGATACGCAGTATTTT	CASSPALGRVTDTQYF
TRBV5-4	NA	TRBD1	TRBJ2-6	TGTGCCAGCAGCACCAAGGACAGGGGTAGCTCTGGGGCCAACGTCCTGACTTTC	CASSTKDRGSSGANVLTF
TRBV9	NA	NA	TRBJ2-1	TGTGCCAGCAGCCCGGGCGGGGTAACCTACAATGAGCAGTTCTTC	CASSPGGVTYNEQFF
TRBV5-6	NA	NA	TRBJ2-7	TGTGCCAGCAGCTTAGGGGGAACGTACCCCTACGAGCAGTACTTC	CASSLGGTYPYEQYF
TRBV28	NA	TRBD1	TRBJ1-4	TGTGCCAGCAGCCAACAGGGGGTGGACAGTGAAAAACTGTTTTTT	CASSQQGVDSEKLFF
TRBV7-8	once	TRBD1	TRBJ1-6	TGTGCCAGCAGCTTAGCTCGATACAGGGGGCTAAGCTCCTATAATTCACCCCTCCACTTT	CASSLARYRGLSSYNSPLHF
TRBV19	NA	NA	TRBJ1-5	TGTGCCAGTAGGCGCGCCCCCGGACGAGACAGGCCAAATCAGCCCCAGCATTTT	CASRRAPGRDRPNQPQHF
TRBV5-4	NA	NA	TRBJ2-7	TGTGCCAGCAGCTTGGAGTCCGCCACCCTGCGGGAGCAGTACTTC	CASSLESATLREQYF
TRBV28	few	TRBD1	TRBJ2-2	TGTGCCAGCAGTCCGGGGACAGGGGTCGACACCGGGGAGCTGTTTTTT	CASSPGTGVDTGELFF
TRBV15	NA	NA	TRBJ1-3	TGTGCCACCCAAAATGGCCCTGGAAACACCATATATTTT	CATQNGPGNTIYF
TRBV24-1	once	TRBD1	TRBJ2-7	TGTGCCACCAGTGACGTGGACAGGGGGCTTGACGAGCAGTACTTC	CATSDVDRGLDEQYF